This paragraph reports one T cell receptor beta chain. Its target is not known. With baseline, cycle 4 day 1, and cycle 7 day 1 as timepoints, blood was sampled. This specimen belongs to a study of OX40 agonist ivuxolimab in advanced cancers. For the study at large: Antecedent anti-PD-1, anti-PD-L1 or anti-CTLA-4 therapy was permissible, with around 41% having received some. Findings and caveats of the study: The CD4+ and CD8+ T cells in the blood had expanded clonally by week 6 at 0.1 to 3.0 mg/kg.

Using immunoSEQ multiplex PCR, the repertoire was profiled, and TCRdb retains in-frame clones only, with some absent. Of 65,000 to 95,000 clones in the sample, nearly 90% were seen once. The material was CD4+ or CD8+ T cells sorted from blood, obtained in a trial of the OX40 agonist ivuxolimab. This sequence was found in an adult with an advanced solid tumor such as melanoma, head and neck, liver or kidney cancer.

CDR3 sequence reads: CASSVGSGDRVVSGNTIYF. The CDR3 DNA sequence: TGTGCCAGCAGCGTAGGGAGCGGAGACAGGGTTGTCTCCGGAAACACCATATATTTT. The chain is built from TRBV9 and TRBJ1-3; TRBD1 matches 7 bases. CDR3 length: 19 amino acids. Per germline, CDR1 SGDLS and CDR2 YYNGEE. The V gene end was trimmed by 0 bases and the J gene end by 4 bases; junction bases not matched to a gene: 16.